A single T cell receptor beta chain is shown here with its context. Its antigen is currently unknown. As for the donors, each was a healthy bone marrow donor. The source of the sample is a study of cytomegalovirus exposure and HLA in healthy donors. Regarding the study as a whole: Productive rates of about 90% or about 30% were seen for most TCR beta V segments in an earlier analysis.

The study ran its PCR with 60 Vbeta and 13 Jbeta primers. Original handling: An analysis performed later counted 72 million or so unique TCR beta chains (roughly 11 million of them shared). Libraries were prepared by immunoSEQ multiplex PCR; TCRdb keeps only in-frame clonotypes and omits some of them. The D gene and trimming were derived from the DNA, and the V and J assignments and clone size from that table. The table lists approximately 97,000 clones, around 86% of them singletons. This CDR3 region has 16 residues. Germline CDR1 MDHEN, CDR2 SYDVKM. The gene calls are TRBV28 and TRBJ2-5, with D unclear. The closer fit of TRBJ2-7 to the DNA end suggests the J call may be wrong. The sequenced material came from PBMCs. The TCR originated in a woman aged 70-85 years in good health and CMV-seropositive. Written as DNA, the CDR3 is TGTGCCAGCAGTGGTGCTGGTGGGCGCGCCAGCTACGAGCAGTACTTC. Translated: CASSGAGGRASYEQYF.